The clone carrying this T cell receptor beta chain was counted between two and nine times. This entry belongs to a study of shared clonotypes between healthy human individuals. The overall study: Serving as donors were a couple of women and three men, whose ages spanned 18 to 49.

CD8 cells regarded as naive lacked CD45RO, were positively chosen for CCR7, and omitted terminally differentiated effector memory CD45RA+ cells. The donor population consisted of healthy HIV-negative adults with no recent acute infections or vaccinations. Libraries were prepared by immunoSEQ multiplex PCR; TCRdb keeps only in-frame clonotypes and omits some of them. Among about 820,000 clones listed, about 91% were seen once. The V and J ends lost 5 bases and 3 bases respectively, with 17 bases between them. This CDR3 comprises 16 residues. Germline loops: CDR1 MNHEY, CDR2 SMNVEV (reference sequence).

This clonotype originated in a man under 40 in good health. The chain couples TRBV27 to TRBJ1-5; D remains unclear. Sequenced: naive CD8+ T cells sorted from blood. CDR3: CASSIAGPGINQPQHF. CDR3 coding DNA: TGTGCCAGCAGTATAGCTGGACCCGGGATCAATCAGCCCCAGCATTTT.